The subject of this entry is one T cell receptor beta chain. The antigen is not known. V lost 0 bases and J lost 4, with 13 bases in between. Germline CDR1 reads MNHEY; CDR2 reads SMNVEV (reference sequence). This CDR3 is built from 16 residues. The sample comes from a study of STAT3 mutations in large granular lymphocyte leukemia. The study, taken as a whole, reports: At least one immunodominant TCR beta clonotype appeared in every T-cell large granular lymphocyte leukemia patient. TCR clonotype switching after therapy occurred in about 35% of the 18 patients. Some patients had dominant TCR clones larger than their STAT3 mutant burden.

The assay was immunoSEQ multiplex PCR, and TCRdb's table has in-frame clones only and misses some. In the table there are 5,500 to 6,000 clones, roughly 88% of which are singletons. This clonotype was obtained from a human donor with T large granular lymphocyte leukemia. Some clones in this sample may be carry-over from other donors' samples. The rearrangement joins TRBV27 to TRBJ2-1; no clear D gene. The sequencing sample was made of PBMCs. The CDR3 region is CASSLSSRPTYNEQFF. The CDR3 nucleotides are TGTGCCAGCAGTTTATCGTCCAGGCCGACATACAATGAGCAGTTCTTC.